Below, 17 T cell receptor beta chains from the same sample are listed, as sequenced in a study of blood T cell repertoires in COVID-19. The protocol was immunoSEQ multiplex PCR, while the TCRdb copy is restricted to in-frame clones and leaves out a portion. The sample carries 130,000 or so clones, over 80% recorded once. Sequenced sample: peripheral blood. The receptors derive from a man younger than 45 with COVID-19, enrolled during active disease.

This clone showed up just a few times. V usage is TRBV30 and J usage is TRBJ2-3; a weak D match, TRBD1 (5 bases). The germline V gene has CDR1 GTSNPN and CDR2 SVGIG (reference sequence). Trimming took off 0 bases at V and 2 bases at J, with 9 bases between the two ends. The CDR3 spans 14 residues. The CDR3 spells CAWSVWGSTDTQYF. The CDR3 DNA reads as TGTGCCTGGAGTGTATGGGGCTCCACAGATACGCAGTATTTT. The full variable domain, rest sourced from reference TRBV30 and TRBJ2-3, is SQTIHQWPATLVQPVGSPLSLECTVEGTSNPNLYWYRQAAGRGLQLLFYSVGIGQISSEVPQNLSASRPQDRQFILSSKKLLLSDSGFYLCAWSVWGSTDTQYFGPGTRLTVL.

This clone appeared a single time. The rearrangement joins TRBV2 to TRBJ2-2; maybe TRBD2 (7 bases). With 7 bases removed from V and 7 bases from J, the gap between germline ends came to 16 bases. CDR3 length: 14 amino acids. The V gene's germline CDR1 is SNHLY and CDR2 FYNNEI. CDR3 protein: CASIGGPWGGELFF. The CDR3 DNA reads as TGTGCCAGCATCGGGGGGCCTTGGGGCGGGGAGCTGTTTTTT.

The CDR3 loop reads CASSPTSPRSDTQYF. CDR3 DNA sequence: TGTGCCAGCAGTCCCACTAGCCCCCGTTCAGATACGCAGTATTTT. This chain joins TRBV6-5 and TRBJ2-3; D may be TRBD2 (6 bases). The germline CDR1 and CDR2 sequences are MNHEY and SVGAGI. V was trimmed by 5 bases and J by 4 bases, leaving 16 bases between them. The CDR3 has 15 residues.

This clone was seen a single time. The chain carries TRBV7-2 and TRBJ2-2, with D perhaps matching TRBD2 (6 bases). Germline V CDR1 and CDR2: SGHTA, FQGNSA. V lost 3 bases and J 4 bases, leaving 15 bases between the germline ends. The CDR3 is 16 amino acids. The CDR3 reads CASSFTSSTATGELFF. The CDR3 DNA follows: TGTGCCAGCAGCTTCACTAGCTCCACGGCCACCGGGGAGCTGTTTTTT.

The V and J genes are TRBV28 and TRBJ1-2; D call uncertain. Germline values: CDR1 MDHEN, CDR2 SYDVKM. The length of the CDR3 is 11 residues. The V end lost 4 bases, the J end lost 5 bases, and 5 bases lay between the germline ends. The DNA of the CDR3 is TGTGCCAGCAGTTCGACTTATGGCTACACCTTC. As protein: CASSSTYGYTF.

V usage is TRBV14 and J usage is TRBJ2-7; D may be TRBD1 (6 bases). The germline gives CDR1 SGHDN, CDR2 FVKESK. V was clipped by 4 bases and J by 0 bases, with 10 bases between them. This CDR3 spans 14 amino acids. CDR3 loop: CASSPTGYSYEQYF. DNA for the CDR3: TGTGCCAGCAGCCCGACAGGATACTCCTACGAGCAGTACTTC. Full variable domain (missing parts from reference TRBV14 and TRBJ2-7): EAGVTQFPSHSVIEKGQTVTLRCDPISGHDNLYWYRRVMGKEIKFLLHFVKESKQDESGMPNNRFLAERTGGTYSTLKVQPAELEDSGVYFCASSPTGYSYEQYFGPGTRLTVT.

This clone has a single count. The V call is TRBV5-1, the J call TRBJ2-3; D is uncertain. Trimming took off 0 bases at V and 6 bases at J, with 14 bases between the two ends. The CDR3 covers 15 residues. Germline V gene data show CDR1 as SGHRS and CDR2 as YFSETQ. The CDR3, as DNA: TGCGCCAGCAGCTTGGGCGGCAACACCGCGGATACGCAGTATTTT. This sequence encodes CASSLGGNTADTQYF.

This clone showed up many times. The chain is built from TRBV5-8 and TRBJ2-2; D gene ambiguous. V gave up 4 bases and J gave up 1 base, with 8 bases separating them. Germline V gives CDR1 SGHTS, CDR2 YDEGEE. The CDR3 has 14 amino acids. As DNA, the CDR3 is TGTGCCAGCAGCCGGTTTCGGAACACCGGGGAGCTGTTTTTT. It encodes CASSRFRNTGELFF.

The gene calls are TRBV19 and TRBJ2-7, with D perhaps TRBD1 (6 bases). The ends were cut back, 3 bases at V and 3 bases at J, with 9 bases in the middle. The germline V gene encodes CDR1 LNHDA and CDR2 SQIVND (reference sequence). The CDR3 contains 13 residues. The CDR3 protein is CASSMDSGYEQYF. The DNA for the CDR3 is TGTGCCAGTAGTATGGACAGTGGCTACGAGCAGTACTTC.

The V gene is TRBV30, the J gene TRBJ1-2, with TRBD1 matching over 7 bases. Germline V gene sequence: CDR1 GTSNPN, CDR2 SVGIG (reference sequence). This CDR3 has 14 residues. With 0 bases clipped from V and 3 bases from J, the junction kept 4 bases outside the gene matches. This CDR3 reads CAWSVGGTDYGYTF. DNA of the CDR3: TGTGCCTGGAGTGTAGGCGGGACAGACTATGGCTACACCTTC.

V usage is TRBV6-2 or TRBV6-3 and J usage is TRBJ2-1; 12 bases align to TRBD2. CDR1 is MNHEY, CDR2 SVGEGT, per germline. This CDR3 has 19 residues. V was clipped by 4 bases and J by 0 bases; unmatched bases: 10. CDR3 sequence: CASSSPGLAGRSSYNEQFF. The CDR3 region has the DNA TGTGCCAGCAGTTCCCCGGGACTAGCGGGTCGAAGCTCCTACAATGAGCAGTTCTTC.

V is TRBV10-3 and J is TRBJ2-5; 16 bases are a match to TRBD2. The CDR3 sequence is 17 residues long. CDR1 is ENHRY, CDR2 SYGVKD, per germline. After removal of 4 bases from V and 5 bases from J, the junction contained 7 bases not matched to a gene. The CDR3 sequence: CAISGGLAGGRGETQYF. The CDR3 DNA follows: TGTGCCATCAGTGGGGGACTAGCGGGAGGGCGAGGGGAGACCCAGTACTTC.

CDR3 DNA sequence: TGTGCCAGCAGCCAAGACGGGCGGGGAAACTATGGCTACACCTTC. It encodes CASSQDGRGNYGYTF. This rearrangement joins TRBV3-1 (or the pseudogene TRBV3-2) to TRBJ1-2; D is uncertain. The germline V gene encodes CDR1 LGHDT and CDR2 YNNKEL (reference sequence). Trimming left V 0 bases short and J 2 bases short, with 10 bases between. The CDR3 is 15 residues long.

The gene calls are TRBV5-6 and TRBJ1-2, with D perhaps TRBD1 (6 bases). Per germline, CDR1 SGHDT and CDR2 YYEEEE. Trimming removed 4 bases at V and 5 bases at J, with 15 bases between. The CDR3 is 14 residues long. The CDR3 DNA reads as TGTGCCAGCAGCCAGGATACAGGGTCATATGGCTACACCTTC. It yields the protein CASSQDTGSYGYTF.

The rearrangement links TRBV10-3 to TRBJ2-3; 11 nucleotides line up with TRBD2. The V gene's germline CDR1 is ENHRY and CDR2 SYGVKD. With V trimmed by 5 bases and J by 0 bases, 7 bases remained unmatched. This CDR3 region has 17 residues. The CDR3 here is CAISRTSGSASTDTQYF. CDR3 DNA: TGTGCCATCAGTCGTACTAGCGGGAGTGCTAGCACAGATACGCAGTATTTT.

The rearrangement joins TRBV2 to TRBJ1-5, with 7 positions matching TRBD1. This CDR3 contains 15 residues. Losses at the gene ends were 5 bases for V and 7 bases for J; bases not matched to a gene: 11. Germline CDR1 SNHLY, CDR2 FYNNEI. CDR3 DNA: TGTGCCAGCAGTTCACGTACAGGGGATGGGCAGCCCCAGCATTTT. Its translation: CASSSRTGDGQPQHF. Complete variable domain (other parts from reference TRBV2 and TRBJ1-5): EPEVTQTPSHQVTQMGQEVILRCVPISNHLYFYWYRQILGQKVEFLVSFYNNEISEKSEIFDDQFSVERPDGSNFTLKIRSTKLEDSAMYFCASSSRTGDGQPQHFGDGTRLSIL.

As DNA, the CDR3 is TGTGCCAGCAGTGAGGGCCTTCTTACGGGAAACACCATATATTTT. Translating gives CASSEGLLTGNTIYF. The rearrangement uses TRBV2 and TRBJ1-3; no definite D call. Germline CDR1 SNHLY, CDR2 FYNNEI. The CDR3 is 15 amino acids. V gave up 3 bases and J gave up 4 bases, with 13 bases separating them. The complete variable domain, with remaining parts taken from reference TRBV2 and TRBJ1-3, reads EPEVTQTPSHQVTQMGQEVILRCVPISNHLYFYWYRQILGQKVEFLVSFYNNEISEKSEIFDDQFSVERPDGSNFTLKIRSTKLEDSAMYFCASSEGLLTGNTIYFGEGSWLTVV.